This TCR beta chain was sequenced in a study of T-cell reconstitution after alpha-beta-depleted transplantation in children. Unique molecular identifiers were built into the TCRbeta library. TCRdb re-called the PCR reads with MiXCR, one entry per CDR3 protein. This table has about 130,000 distinct CDR3 sequences, 8% to 10% appearing once. The study's findings and limits: The study reportedly traced alpha-beta T cells about two months after transplant to several hundred expanded graft clones. The high TCRbeta diversity at day 60 in some patients came from surviving recipient T cells and thymic progenitors.

The CDR3 length is 14 residues. CDR1 is ENHRY, CDR2 SYGVKD, per germline. Unmatched junction bases numbered 0, after V lost 0 bases and J lost 3 bases. This clonotype turned up a few times. No antigen is known for it. The chain joins TRBV10-3 to TRBJ2-7; 9 bases agree with TRBD1. This clonotype was obtained from a girl in the first two years of life who had a stem cell transplant for combined immunodeficiency, so the T cells may come from the graft donor. Sequences were derived from PBMCs, mostly from graft donor cells, sampled 180 days after TCRalphabeta/CD19-depleted stem cell transplant. In DNA, the CDR3 is TGTGCCATCAGTGAGTCGACAGGGGGCTACGAGCAGTACTTC. This translates into CAISESTGGYEQYF.